This TCR beta chain is from a study of cytomegalovirus exposure and HLA in healthy donors. 13 Jbeta primers and 60 Vbeta primers were used for the PCR. Sequenced by immunoSEQ multiplex PCR; TCRdb stores in-frame clones only, minus some. Of 140,000 or so clones listed, nearly 85% are singletons. From germline, CDR1 is SGHDT and CDR2 YYEEEE. V shed 7 bases, J shed 6 bases, and the junction held 12 bases outside the gene matches. This CDR3 region has 15 residues. General study findings and limits: Among the CMV-associated chains, a few were confirmed in vitro as specific for CMV antigens. Later on, a genetic analysis was performed. It linked a missense variant in DCLRE1C with V- and J-gene trimming of TCR beta.

This clone is a singleton in its sample. The antigen is not known. This rearrangement joins TRBV5-6 to TRBJ2-1; 8 positions match TRBD2. The receptor's source is a male donor in good health and CMV-seronegative. The sample taken for sequencing was PBMCs. The CDR3: CASSIQREFGNEQFF. CDR3 nucleotide sequence: TGTGCCAGCTCTATCCAGCGGGAGTTTGGCAATGAGCAGTTCTTC. The whole variable domain, filled in from reference TRBV5-6 and TRBJ2-1, reads DAGVTQSPTHLIKTRGQQVTLRCSPKSGHDTVSWYQQALGQGPQFIFQYYEEEERQRGNFPDRFSGHQFPNYSSELNVNALLLGDSALYLCASSIQREFGNEQFFGPGTRLTVL.